The entry that follows covers one T cell receptor beta chain sequence. Its specificity is unknown. This record belongs to a study of T cell responses to AZD1222 COVID-19 vaccine. General observations from the study: Possibly, clonal diversity was underestimated; donors were largely white British and included more females. Scientists sampled the repertoires only once the peak T cell response had passed. Targets within unmutated variant regions were reportedly found for nearly half of spike-specific TCRs. Spike as a whole was targeted by vaccine-associated CD4 TCRs, dominant at 160-218 and 743-854.

Assay used: immunoSEQ multiplex PCR; TCRdb lists only in-frame clones, some missing. The data show over 120,000 clones, 80% to 90% seen once. The CDR3 contains 13 residues. Germline V CDR1 and CDR2: KGHSH, LQKENI. Trimming removed 3 bases from V and 6 bases from J, with 9 bases in between. The chain carries TRBV18 and TRBJ2-1; a possible D gene is TRBD2 (5 bases). The source was peripheral blood, collected on day 0 of AZD1222 vaccination. This receptor was taken from an adult in good health. The CDR3 loop is CASSPFLANEQFF. The CDR3 DNA reads TGTGCCAGCTCACCTTTTCTAGCCAATGAGCAGTTCTTC.